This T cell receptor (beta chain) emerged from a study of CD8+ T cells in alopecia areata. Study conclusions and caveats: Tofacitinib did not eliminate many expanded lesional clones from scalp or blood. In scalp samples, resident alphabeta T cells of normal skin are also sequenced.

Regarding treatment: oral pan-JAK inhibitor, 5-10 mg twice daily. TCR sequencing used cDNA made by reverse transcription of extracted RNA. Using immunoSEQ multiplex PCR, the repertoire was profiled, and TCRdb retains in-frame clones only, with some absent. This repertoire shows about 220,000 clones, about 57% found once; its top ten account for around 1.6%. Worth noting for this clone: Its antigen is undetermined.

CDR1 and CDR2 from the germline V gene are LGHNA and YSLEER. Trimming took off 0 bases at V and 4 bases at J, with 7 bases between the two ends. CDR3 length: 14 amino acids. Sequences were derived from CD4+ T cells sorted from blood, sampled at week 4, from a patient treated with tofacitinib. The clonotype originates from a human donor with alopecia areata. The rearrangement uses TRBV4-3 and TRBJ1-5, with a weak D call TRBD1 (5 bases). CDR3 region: CASSQEGGNQPQHF. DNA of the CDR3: TGCGCCAGCAGCCAAGAGGGGGGAAATCAGCCCCAGCATTTT.